This T cell receptor (beta chain) was recovered during a study of OX40 agonist ivuxolimab in advanced cancers. Looking at the study overall: Among those enrolled, mean age was 60 years (range 23 to 79) and roughly 84% were male. Eligibility admitted prior anti-PD-1, anti-PD-L1 or anti-CTLA-4 therapy; 35% to 40% had some.

The CDR3 sequence is 17 residues long. Trimming cost V 4 bases and J 0 bases, with 13 bases left between them. CDR1 and CDR2 (germline): MDHEN, SYDVKM. Profiling relied on immunoSEQ multiplex PCR, and the TCRdb table lists in-frame clones only, not all of them. The profile covers tens of thousands of clones, with over 75% appearing a single time and roughly 0.55% taken by the ten largest. The chain employs TRBV28 and TRBJ2-6; perhaps TRBD2 as D (6 bases). This clonotype was obtained from an adult with an advanced solid tumor such as melanoma, head and neck, liver or kidney cancer. Source: CD4+ or CD8+ T cells sorted from blood, taken in a trial of the OX40 agonist ivuxolimab. In DNA form, the CDR3 reads TGTGCCAGCAGTTCCTGGAGGGGAACCTCTGGGGCCAACGTCCTGACTTTC. Its protein product is CASSSWRGTSGANVLTF.